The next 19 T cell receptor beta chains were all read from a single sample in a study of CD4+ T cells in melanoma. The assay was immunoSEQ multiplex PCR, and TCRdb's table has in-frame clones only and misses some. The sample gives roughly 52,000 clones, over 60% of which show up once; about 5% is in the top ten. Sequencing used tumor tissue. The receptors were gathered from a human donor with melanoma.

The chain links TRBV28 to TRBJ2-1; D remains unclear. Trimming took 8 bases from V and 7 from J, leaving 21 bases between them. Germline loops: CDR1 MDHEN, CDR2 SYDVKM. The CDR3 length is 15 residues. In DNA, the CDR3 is TGTGCCAGCCACAAGACCAGAGTGAAGTATAATGAGCAGTTCTTC. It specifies CASHKTRVKYNEQFF.

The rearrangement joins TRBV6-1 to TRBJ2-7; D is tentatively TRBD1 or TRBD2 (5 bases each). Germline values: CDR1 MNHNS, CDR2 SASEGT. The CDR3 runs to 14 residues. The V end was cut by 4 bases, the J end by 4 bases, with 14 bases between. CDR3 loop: CASSAGPGAYEQYF. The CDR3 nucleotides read TGTGCCAGCAGTGCGGGCCCCGGGGCTTACGAGCAGTACTTC.

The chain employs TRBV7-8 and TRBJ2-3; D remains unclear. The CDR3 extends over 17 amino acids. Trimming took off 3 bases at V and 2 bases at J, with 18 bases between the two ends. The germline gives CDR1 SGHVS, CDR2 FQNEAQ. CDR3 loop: CASSFPPVGLNTDTQYF. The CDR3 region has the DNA TGTGCCAGCAGCTTCCCTCCGGTGGGATTGAACACAGATACGCAGTATTTT.

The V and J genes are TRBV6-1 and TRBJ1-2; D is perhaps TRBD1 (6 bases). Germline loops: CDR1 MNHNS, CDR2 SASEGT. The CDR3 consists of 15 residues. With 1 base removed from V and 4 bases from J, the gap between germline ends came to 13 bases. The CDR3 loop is CASSEDSGASYGYTF. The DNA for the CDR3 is TGTGCCAGCAGTGAAGATTCAGGGGCAAGCTATGGCTACACCTTC.

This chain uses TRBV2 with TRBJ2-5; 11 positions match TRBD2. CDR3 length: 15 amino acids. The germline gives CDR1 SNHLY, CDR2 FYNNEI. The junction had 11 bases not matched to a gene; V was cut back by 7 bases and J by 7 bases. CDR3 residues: CASMAGTSGGTTQYF. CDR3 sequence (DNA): TGTGCCAGCATGGCCGGGACTAGCGGAGGGACGACCCAGTACTTC.

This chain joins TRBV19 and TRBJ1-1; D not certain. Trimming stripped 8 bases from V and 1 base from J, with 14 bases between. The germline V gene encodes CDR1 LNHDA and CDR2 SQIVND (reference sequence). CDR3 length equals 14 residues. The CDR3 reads CASRNVPKNTEAFF. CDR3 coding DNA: TGTGCCAGTCGAAACGTTCCTAAGAACACTGAAGCTTTCTTT.

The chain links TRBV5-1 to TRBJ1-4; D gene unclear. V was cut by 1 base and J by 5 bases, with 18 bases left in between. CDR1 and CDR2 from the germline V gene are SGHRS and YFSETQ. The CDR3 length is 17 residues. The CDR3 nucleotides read TGCGCCAGCAGCTTGTGGTCACTCGGCGGGGAGAATGAAAAACTGTTTTTT. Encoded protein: CASSLWSLGGENEKLFF.

The CDR3, as DNA: TGCAGCGTGAGGGAGCCTGAAGCTTTCTTT. Translating it yields CSVREPEAFF. The chain couples TRBV29-1 to TRBJ1-1; D unclear. Per the germline V gene, CDR1 is SQVTM and CDR2 is ANQGSEA. This CDR3 contains 10 residues. Deletions cut 6 bases from V and 6 bases from J, with 8 bases between.

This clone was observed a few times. The CDR3 spells CASSSDINTEAFF. The CDR3, as DNA: TGTGCCAGCTCGTCGGACATCAACACTGAAGCTTTCTTT. V gene TRBV18 combines with J gene TRBJ1-1; D may be TRBD1 (5 bases). CDR3 length: 13 residues. Looked up from germline, CDR1 is KGHSH and CDR2 is LQKENI. V lost 6 bases to trimming and J lost 2 bases, with 10 bases between them.

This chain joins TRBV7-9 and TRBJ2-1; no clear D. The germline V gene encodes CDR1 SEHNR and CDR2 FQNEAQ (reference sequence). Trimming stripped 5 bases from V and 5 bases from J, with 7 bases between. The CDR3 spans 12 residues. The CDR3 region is CASSPRNNEQFF. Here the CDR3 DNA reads TGTGCCAGCAGCCCAAGGAACAATGAGCAGTTCTTC.

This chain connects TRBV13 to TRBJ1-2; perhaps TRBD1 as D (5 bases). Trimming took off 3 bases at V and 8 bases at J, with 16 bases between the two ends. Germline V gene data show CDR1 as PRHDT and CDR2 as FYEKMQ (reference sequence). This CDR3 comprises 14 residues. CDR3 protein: CASSLYSVGTGYTF. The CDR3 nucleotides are TGTGCCAGCAGCTTGTACTCAGTGGGGACCGGCTACACCTTC.

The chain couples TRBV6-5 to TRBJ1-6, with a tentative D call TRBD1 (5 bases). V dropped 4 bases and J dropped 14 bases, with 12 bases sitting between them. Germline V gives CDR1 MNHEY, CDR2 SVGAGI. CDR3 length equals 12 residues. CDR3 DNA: TGTGCCAGCAGTTTTACGGGGGGAACCCTCCACTTT. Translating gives CASSFTGGTLHF.

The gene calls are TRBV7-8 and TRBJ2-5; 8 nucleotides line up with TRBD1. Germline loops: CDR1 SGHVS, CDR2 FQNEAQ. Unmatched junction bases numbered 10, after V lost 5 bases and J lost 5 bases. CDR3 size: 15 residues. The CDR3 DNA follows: TGTGCCAGCAGCATTACAGGGGGAGGCGGTGAGACCCAGTACTTC. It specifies CASSITGGGGETQYF.

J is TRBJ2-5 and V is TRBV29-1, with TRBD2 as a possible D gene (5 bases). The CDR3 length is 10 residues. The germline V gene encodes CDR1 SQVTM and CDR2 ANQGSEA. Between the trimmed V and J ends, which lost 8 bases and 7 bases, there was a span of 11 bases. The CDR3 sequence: CSSADGTQYF. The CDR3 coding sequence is TGCAGCTCAGCGGATGGGACCCAGTACTTC.

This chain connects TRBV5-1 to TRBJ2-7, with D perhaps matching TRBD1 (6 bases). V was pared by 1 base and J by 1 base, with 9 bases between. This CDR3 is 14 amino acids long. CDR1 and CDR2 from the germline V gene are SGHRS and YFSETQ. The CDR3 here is CASSLSGVSYEQYF. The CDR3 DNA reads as TGCGCCAGCAGCTTGTCAGGGGTGTCCTACGAGCAGTACTTC.

The CDR3 DNA is TGTGCCAGCAGCTTATCCAAGACGGCCACCGGGGAGCTGTTTTTT. Translation gives CASSLSKTATGELFF. The chain couples TRBV7-2 to TRBJ2-2, with D unresolved. V shed 2 bases and J shed 4 bases, with 11 bases lying between them. The germline gives CDR1 SGHTA, CDR2 FQGNSA. There are 15 residues in the CDR3.

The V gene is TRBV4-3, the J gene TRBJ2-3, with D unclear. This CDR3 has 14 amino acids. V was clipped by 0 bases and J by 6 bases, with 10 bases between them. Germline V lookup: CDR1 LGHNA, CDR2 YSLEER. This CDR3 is CASSQELLSDTQYF. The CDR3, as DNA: TGCGCCAGCAGCCAAGAATTGTTGTCGGATACGCAGTATTTT.

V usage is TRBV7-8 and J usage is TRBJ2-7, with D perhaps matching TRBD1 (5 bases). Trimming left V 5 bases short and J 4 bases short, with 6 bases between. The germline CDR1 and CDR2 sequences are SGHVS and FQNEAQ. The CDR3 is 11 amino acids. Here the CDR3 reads CASSPGYEQYF. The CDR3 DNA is TGTGCCAGCAGCCCAGGGTACGAGCAGTACTTC.

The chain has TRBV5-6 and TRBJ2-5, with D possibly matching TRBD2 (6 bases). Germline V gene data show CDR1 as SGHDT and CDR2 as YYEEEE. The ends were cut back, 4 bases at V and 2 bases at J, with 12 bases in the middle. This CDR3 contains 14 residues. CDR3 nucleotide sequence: TGTGCCAGCAGCGACGGGACTTTTCAAGAGACCCAGTACTTC. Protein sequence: CASSDGTFQETQYF.